This entry lists 4 T cell receptor beta chains sequenced from one sample in a study of blood T cells in healthy people across ages. Using a J-beta primer mix together with a sample-barcoded 5' primer, a second PCR was run for roughly 6 to 12 cycles. TCRdb re-derived calls from the 5' RACE reads in MiXCR, one entry per CDR3 protein. The sample lists hundreds of thousands of distinct CDR3 sequences, about 30% occurring once. The sequenced sample consisted of blood. The receptor source for this set is a woman of 80 years or more in good health.

A note on this clonotype: A much larger clone sits a single nucleotide away, making a read error possible. The chain employs TRBV6-1 and TRBJ1-2, with 7 bases aligning to TRBD1. The CDR3 spans 14 residues. The V and J ends lost 3 bases and 8 bases, in that order; junction bases with no gene match: 9. In germline, CDR1 is MNHNS, CDR2 SASEGT. The CDR3 protein is CASSEYRGDDGYTF. In nucleotides, the CDR3 is TGTGCCAGCAGTGAGTACAGGGGCGACGACGGCTACACCTTC.

In this sample, this clonotype turned up many times. V and J are TRBV20-1 and TRBJ1-2; D uncertain. Per germline, CDR1 DFQATT and CDR2 SNEGSKA (reference sequence). The V gene lost 0 bases and the J gene lost 5 bases, with 13 bases spanning the gap. The CDR3 is 14 residues long. The CDR3 is CSARDEGRRYGYTF. The CDR3 coding sequence is TGCAGTGCTAGAGATGAGGGCAGGCGGTATGGCTACACCTTC.

Only a few counts were recorded for this clonotype. A much larger clone lies a single base off, so this may be a read error. This chain uses TRBV20-1 with TRBJ2-1, with TRBD2 matching 12 bases. The J call may be wrong; the DNA end is better matched by TRBJ2-7. Per the germline V gene, CDR1 is DFQATT and CDR2 is SNEGSKA (reference sequence). The CDR3 loop spans 16 amino acids. As DNA, the CDR3 is TGCAGTGCTAGAGTCCCTAGCGGGGGGGCCTACAATGAGCAGTACTTC. This gives the protein CSARVPSGGAYNEQYF.

V is TRBV18 and J is TRBJ2-7; perhaps TRBD1 as D (6 bases). The J call may not be correct, given that the DNA end is closer to TRBJ2-5. Germline CDR1 reads KGHSH; CDR2 reads LQKENI. The CDR3 has 13 residues. The CDR3 here is CASSRGLWETQYF. The CDR3 DNA is TGTGCCAGCTCGAGGGGGTTGTGGGAGACCCAGTACTTC.